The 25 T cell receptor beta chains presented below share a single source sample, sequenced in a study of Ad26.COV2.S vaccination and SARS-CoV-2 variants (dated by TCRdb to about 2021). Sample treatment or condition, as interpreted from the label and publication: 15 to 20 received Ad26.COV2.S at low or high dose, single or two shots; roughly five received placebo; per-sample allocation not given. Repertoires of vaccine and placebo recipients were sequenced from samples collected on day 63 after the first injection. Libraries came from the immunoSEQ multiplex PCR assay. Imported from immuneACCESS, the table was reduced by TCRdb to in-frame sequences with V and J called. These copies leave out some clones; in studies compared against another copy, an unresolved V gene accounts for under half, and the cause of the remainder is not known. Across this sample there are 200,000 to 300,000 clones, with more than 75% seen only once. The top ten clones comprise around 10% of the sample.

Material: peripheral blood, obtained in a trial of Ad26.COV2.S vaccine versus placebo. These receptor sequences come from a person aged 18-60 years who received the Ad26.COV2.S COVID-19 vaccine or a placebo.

Here the CDR3 DNA reads TGCAGCGTTCAAAATACGCTAGGAAACACCATATATTTT. Residues: CSVQNTLGNTIYF. The chain uses TRBV29-1 and TRBJ1-3; D gene ambiguous. This CDR3 has 13 amino acids. Trimming took 5 bases from V and 4 from J, leaving 12 bases between them. The germline V gene has CDR1 SQVTM and CDR2 ANQGSEA.

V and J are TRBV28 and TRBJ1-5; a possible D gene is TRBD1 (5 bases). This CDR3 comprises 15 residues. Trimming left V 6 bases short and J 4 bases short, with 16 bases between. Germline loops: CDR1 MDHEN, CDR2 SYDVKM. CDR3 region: CASRTEDGPNQPQHF. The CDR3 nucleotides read TGTGCCAGCAGGACAGAGGACGGACCGAATCAGCCCCAGCATTTT.

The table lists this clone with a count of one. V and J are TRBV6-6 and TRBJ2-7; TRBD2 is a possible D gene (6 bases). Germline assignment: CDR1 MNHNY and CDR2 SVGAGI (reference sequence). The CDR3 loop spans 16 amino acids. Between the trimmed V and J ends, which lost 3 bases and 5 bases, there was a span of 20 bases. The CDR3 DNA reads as TGTGCCAGCAGTTATCCCCTCGGGGGAGAGGTCCACGAGCAGTACTTC. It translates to CASSYPLGGEVHEQYF.

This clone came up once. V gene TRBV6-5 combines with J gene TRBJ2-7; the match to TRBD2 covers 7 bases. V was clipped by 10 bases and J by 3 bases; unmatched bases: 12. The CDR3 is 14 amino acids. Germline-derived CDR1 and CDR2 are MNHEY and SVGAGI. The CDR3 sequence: CATREGGPLYEQYF. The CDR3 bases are TGTGCCACGAGGGAGGGCGGACCTCTCTACGAGCAGTACTTC.

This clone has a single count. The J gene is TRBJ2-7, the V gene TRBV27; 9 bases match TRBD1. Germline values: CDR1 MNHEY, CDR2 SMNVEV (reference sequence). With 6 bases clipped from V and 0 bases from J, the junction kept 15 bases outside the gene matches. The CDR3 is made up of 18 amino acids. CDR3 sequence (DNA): TGTGCCAGCAGCTCCGGGACAGGGCCCCTACTGGACTCCTACGAGCAGTACTTC. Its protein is CASSSGTGPLLDSYEQYF.

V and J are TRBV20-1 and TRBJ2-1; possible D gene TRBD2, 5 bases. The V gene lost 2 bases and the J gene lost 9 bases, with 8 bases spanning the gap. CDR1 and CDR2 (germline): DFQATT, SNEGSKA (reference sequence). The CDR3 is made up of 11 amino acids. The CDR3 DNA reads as TGCAGTGCTAGACTAGCTACTGAGCAGTTCTTC. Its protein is CSARLATEQFF.

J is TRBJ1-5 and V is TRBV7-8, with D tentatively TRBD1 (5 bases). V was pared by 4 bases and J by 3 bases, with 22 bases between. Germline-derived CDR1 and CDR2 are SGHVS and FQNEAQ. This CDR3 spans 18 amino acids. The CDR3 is CASSSPRRSGTTNQPQHF. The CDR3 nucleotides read TGTGCCAGCAGCTCCCCCAGACGATCCGGGACGACCAATCAGCCCCAGCATTTT.

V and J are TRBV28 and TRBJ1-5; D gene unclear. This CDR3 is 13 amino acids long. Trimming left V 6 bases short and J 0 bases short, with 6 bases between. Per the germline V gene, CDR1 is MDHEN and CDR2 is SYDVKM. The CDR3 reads CASSRLSNQPQHF. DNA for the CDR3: TGTGCCAGCAGCCGACTTAGCAATCAGCCCCAGCATTTT. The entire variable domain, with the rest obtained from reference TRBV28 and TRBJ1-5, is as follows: DVKVTQSSRYLVKRTGEKVFLECVQDMDHENMFWYRQDPGLGLRLIYFSYDVKMKEKGDIPEGYSVSREKKERFSLILESASTNQTSMYLCASSRLSNQPQHFGDGTRLSIL.

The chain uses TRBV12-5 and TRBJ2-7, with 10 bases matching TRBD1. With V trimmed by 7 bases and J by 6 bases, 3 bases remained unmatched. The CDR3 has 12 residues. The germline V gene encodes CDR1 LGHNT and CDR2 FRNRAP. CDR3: CASARTGGEQYF. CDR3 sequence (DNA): TGTGCTAGTGCCCGGACAGGGGGCGAGCAGTACTTC.

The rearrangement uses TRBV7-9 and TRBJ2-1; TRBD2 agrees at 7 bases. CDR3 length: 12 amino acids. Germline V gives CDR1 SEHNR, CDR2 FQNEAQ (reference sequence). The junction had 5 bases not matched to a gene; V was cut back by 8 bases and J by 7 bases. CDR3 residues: CASGRSGNEQFF. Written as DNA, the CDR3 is TGTGCCAGCGGGCGTAGCGGGAATGAGCAGTTCTTC.

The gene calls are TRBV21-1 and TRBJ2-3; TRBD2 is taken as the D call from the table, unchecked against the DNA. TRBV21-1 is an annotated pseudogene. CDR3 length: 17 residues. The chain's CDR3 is CASSKDNRLAHTDTQYF. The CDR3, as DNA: TGTGCCAGCAGCAAAGACAATAGGCTAGCGCACACAGATACGCAGTATTTT.

The DNA of the CDR3 is TGTGCCACCAGCAGATTGGGACAGGGGAATCAGCCCCAGCATTTT. This sequence encodes CATSRLGQGNQPQHF. This chain joins TRBV15 and TRBJ1-5, with 10 bases fitting TRBD1. The CDR3 sequence is 15 residues long. Unmatched junction bases numbered 2, after V lost 2 bases and J lost 4 bases. Looked up from germline, CDR1 is LNHNV and CDR2 is YYDKDF (reference sequence).

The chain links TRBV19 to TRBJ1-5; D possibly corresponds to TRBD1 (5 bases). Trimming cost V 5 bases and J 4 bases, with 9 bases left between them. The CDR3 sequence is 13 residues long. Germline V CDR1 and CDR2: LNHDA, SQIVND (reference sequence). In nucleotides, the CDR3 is TGTGCCAGTAGTCAGGGTTTGAATCAGCCCCAGCATTTT. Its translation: CASSQGLNQPQHF.

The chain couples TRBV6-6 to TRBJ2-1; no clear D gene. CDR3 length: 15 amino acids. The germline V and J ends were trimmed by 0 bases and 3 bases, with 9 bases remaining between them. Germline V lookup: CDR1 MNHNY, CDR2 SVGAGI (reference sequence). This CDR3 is CASSYSGGIYNEQFF. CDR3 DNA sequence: TGTGCCAGCAGTTACTCAGGTGGGATCTACAATGAGCAGTTCTTC.

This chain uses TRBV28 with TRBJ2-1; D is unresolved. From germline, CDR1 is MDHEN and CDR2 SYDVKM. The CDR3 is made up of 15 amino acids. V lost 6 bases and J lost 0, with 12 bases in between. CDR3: CASSPLTSSYNEQFF. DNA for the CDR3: TGTGCCAGCAGCCCACTAACGAGCTCCTACAATGAGCAGTTCTTC. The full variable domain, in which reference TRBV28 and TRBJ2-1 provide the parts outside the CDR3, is DVKVTQSSRYLVKRTGEKVFLECVQDMDHENMFWYRQDPGLGLRLIYFSYDVKMKEKGDIPEGYSVSREKKERFSLILESASTNQTSMYLCASSPLTSSYNEQFFGPGTRLTVL.

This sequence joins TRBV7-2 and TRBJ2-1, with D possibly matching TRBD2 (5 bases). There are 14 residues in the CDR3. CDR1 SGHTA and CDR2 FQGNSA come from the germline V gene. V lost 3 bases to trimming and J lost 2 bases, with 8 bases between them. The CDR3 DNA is TGTGCCAGCAGCTTTGGACTTCCCTACAATGAGCAGTTCTTC. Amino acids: CASSFGLPYNEQFF.

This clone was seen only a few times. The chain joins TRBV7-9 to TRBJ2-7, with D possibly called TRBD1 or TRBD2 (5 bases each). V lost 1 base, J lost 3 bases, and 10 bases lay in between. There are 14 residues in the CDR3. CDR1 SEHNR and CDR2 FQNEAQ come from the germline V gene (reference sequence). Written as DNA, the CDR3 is TGTGCCAGCAGCTTAGGGGGGAACTACTACGAGCAGTACTTC. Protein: CASSLGGNYYEQYF.

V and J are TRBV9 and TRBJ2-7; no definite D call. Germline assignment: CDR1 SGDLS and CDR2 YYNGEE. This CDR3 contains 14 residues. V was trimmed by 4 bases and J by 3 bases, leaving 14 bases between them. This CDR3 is CASSREWSVYEQYF. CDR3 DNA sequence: TGTGCCAGCAGCCGTGAGTGGTCGGTCTACGAGCAGTACTTC.

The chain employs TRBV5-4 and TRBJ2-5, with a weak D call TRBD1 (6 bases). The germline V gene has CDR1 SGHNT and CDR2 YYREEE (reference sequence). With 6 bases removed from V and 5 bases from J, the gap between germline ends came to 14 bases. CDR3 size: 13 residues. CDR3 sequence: CASTEWGRETQYF. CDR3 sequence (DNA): TGTGCCAGCACCGAGTGGGGGCGGGAGACCCAGTACTTC.

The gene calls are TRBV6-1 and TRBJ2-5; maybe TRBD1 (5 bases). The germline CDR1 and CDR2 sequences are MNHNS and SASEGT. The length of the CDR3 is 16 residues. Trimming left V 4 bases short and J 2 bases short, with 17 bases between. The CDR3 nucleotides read TGTGCCAGCAGTGGACAGCTTTCTACGGCGCAAGAGACCCAGTACTTC. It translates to CASSGQLSTAQETQYF.

The CDR3 nucleotides are TGTGCCAGCAGCTCCAGTGTCGGGACAGATCCAACTCTCTCCTACAATGAGCAGTTCTTC. Amino acids: CASSSSVGTDPTLSYNEQFF. The V gene is TRBV11-3, the J gene TRBJ2-1; TRBD1 aligns across 7 bases. The V gene's germline CDR1 is SGHNT and CDR2 YENEEA. The CDR3 sequence is 20 residues long. With 4 bases clipped from V and 0 bases from J, the junction kept 18 bases outside the gene matches.

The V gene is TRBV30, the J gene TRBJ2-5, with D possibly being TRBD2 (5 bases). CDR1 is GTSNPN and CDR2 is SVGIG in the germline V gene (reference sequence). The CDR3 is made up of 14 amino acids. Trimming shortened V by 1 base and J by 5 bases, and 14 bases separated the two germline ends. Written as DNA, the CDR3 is TGTGCCTGGAGTGCAGGCGGGTTCCTTGAGACCCAGTACTTC. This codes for CAWSAGGFLETQYF.

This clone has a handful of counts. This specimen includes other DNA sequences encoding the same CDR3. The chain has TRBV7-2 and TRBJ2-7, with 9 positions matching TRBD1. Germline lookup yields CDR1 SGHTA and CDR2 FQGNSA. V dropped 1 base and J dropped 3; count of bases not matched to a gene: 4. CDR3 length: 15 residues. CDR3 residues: CASSLEGQGLYEQYF. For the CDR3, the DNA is TGTGCCAGCAGCTTAGAGGGACAGGGACTCTACGAGCAGTACTTC.

The CDR3, as DNA: TGTGCCAGCAGTTTTCGGGGCCCTTCCTCTGGGGCCAACGTCCTGACTTTC. Its translation is CASSFRGPSSGANVLTF. J is TRBJ2-6 and V is TRBV28; D is possibly TRBD1 or TRBD2 (5 bases each). Per germline, CDR1 MDHEN and CDR2 SYDVKM. V was cut by 3 bases and J by 0 bases, with 12 bases left in between. The CDR3 totals 17 residues.

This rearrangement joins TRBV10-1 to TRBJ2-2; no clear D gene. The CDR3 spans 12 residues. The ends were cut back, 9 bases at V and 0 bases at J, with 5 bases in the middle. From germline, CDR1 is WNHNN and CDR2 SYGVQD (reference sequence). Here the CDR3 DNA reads TGCGCCAGTTCTTCGAACACCGGGGAGCTGTTTTTT. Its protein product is CASSSNTGELFF.